The rows below give T cell receptor beta chains drawn from one sample of a study of CD4 and CD8 cells across lung adenocarcinoma regions. TCRdb re-called the PCR reads with MiXCR, one entry per CDR3 protein. The table has thousands of distinct CDR3 sequences, over 40% seen once; the top ten hold less than 97%. The sample comprised CD8+ T cells from the center of a lung tumor. These receptors were taken from a male donor with lung adenocarcinoma. The CD4 and CD8 labels of this study may be unreliable. Both conserved end residues are part of each CDR3. A D gene is named only where the DNA matches it firmly. Clone size, where shown, is once, few, many, or a class for clones that have expanded.

.,.,TRBV3-1,TRBJ1-2,CASSPLGGADYGYTF,TGTGCCAGCAGCCCACTCGGGGGGGCGGACTATGGCTACACCTTC
many,TRBD2,TRBV6-4,TRBJ2-1,CASSERSGGENNEQFF,TGTGCCAGCTCTGAAAGGAGCGGGGGGGAAAACAATGAGCAGTTCTTC
.,TRBD2,TRBV6-1,TRBJ2-3,CAGSGGGGTDTQYF,TGTGCGGGCAGTGGGGGCGGGGGGACAGATACGCAGTATTTT
many,.,TRBV7-8,TRBJ2-5,CASSLLETQYF,TGTGCCAGCAGCTTACTAGAGACCCAGTACTTC
many,.,TRBV6-1,TRBJ1-3,CASSIHDGPGNTIYF,TGTGCCAGCAGTATCCACGATGGTCCTGGAAACACCATATATTTT
.,.,TRBV6-1,TRBJ2-4,CASGALGGIGENTQYF,TGTGCCAGCGGGGCGTTGGGGGGCATTGGGGAAAACACTCAGTACTTC
once,.,TRBV6-1,TRBJ2-1,CASRSNGEQFF,TGTGCCAGCAGATCAAATGGGGAGCAGTTCTTC
.,.,TRBV11-2,TRBJ1-6,CASSFWTEYRRSSYNSPLHF,TGTGCCAGCAGCTTTTGGACTGAGTACAGGAGGAGCTCCTATAATTCACCCCTCCACTTT
many,TRBD1,TRBV7-7,TRBJ2-1,CATSRGQGPTNEQFF,TGTGCTACCAGCAGAGGACAGGGTCCCACCAATGAGCAGTTCTTC
.,.,TRBV27,TRBJ2-3,CASSPWLGRGSTDTQYF,TGTGCCAGCAGTCCCTGGCTGGGCCGAGGCAGCACAGATACGCAGTATTTT
.,.,TRBV3-1,TRBJ2-5,CASSIDEGETQYF,TGTGCCAGCAGCATAGACGAGGGAGAGACCCAGTACTTC
many,.,TRBV4-1,TRBJ1-4,CASSHAGTAIEEKLFF,TGCGCCAGCAGCCATGCGGGGACGGCCATAGAGGAAAAACTGTTTTTT
many,.,TRBV27,TRBJ1-4,CASSLSGATNEKLFF,TGTGCCAGCAGTTTATCTGGAGCAACTAATGAAAAACTGTTTTTT
few,.,TRBV9,TRBJ2-4,CASSEGLGKNIQYF,TGTGCCAGCAGCGAAGGGTTGGGGAAAAACATTCAGTACTTC
.,TRBD2,TRBV12-3/TRBV12-4,TRBJ2-7,CASSGGLAGYEQYF,TGTGCCAGCAGTGGGGGACTAGCGGGGTACGAGCAGTACTTC
.,.,TRBV6-2/TRBV6-3,TRBJ1-2,CASPDYGYTFGSGTNYGYTF,.
many,.,TRBV11-2,TRBJ2-5,CASSLDRGETETQYF,TGTGCCAGCAGCTTAGACAGAGGGGAAACAGAGACCCAGTACTTC
many,.,TRBV7-8,TRBJ1-4,CASSWATGQLFF,TGTGCCAGCAGCTGGGCGACCGGCCAACTGTTTTTT